A selection of T cell receptor beta chains follows, all from one sample in a study of graft-versus-host responses after intestinal transplantation. No antigens are known for them. Some clones are missing from TCRdb's copy, which holds only in-frame ones; the method was immunoSEQ multiplex PCR. The data contain approximately 79,000 clones, approximately 80% of them singletons. The sample consisted of unstimulated CD4+ T cells sorted from spleen or lymph node cells, taken before intestinal transplant. These receptors came from a human donor who received an intestinal transplant. CDR3s include the opening cysteine and the closing phenylalanine or tryptophan. The D gene is left open where the match is weak. Clone size is stated in some rows and not others, as once, few, many or a class when expanded.

V gene	J gene	D gene	clone size	CDR3 DNA	CDR3 protein
TRBV6-1	TRBJ2-3	.	.	TGTGCCAGCAGTAGCGGGAGCACAGATACGCAGTATTTT	CASSSGSTDTQYF
TRBV28	TRBJ2-7	TRBD1	.	TGTGCCAGCAGCATTCTCCGGGACAGCTACGAGCAGTACTTC	CASSILRDSYEQYF
TRBV7-8	TRBJ2-1	.	.	TGTGCCAGCAGCTTAAAGATTGGAGTTTCCGACTACAATGAGCAGTTCTTC	CASSLKIGVSDYNEQFF
TRBV9	TRBJ2-5	TRBD1	.	TGTGCCAGCAGCGTAACAGGGGGCTTGGAGACCCAGTACTTC	CASSVTGGLETQYF
TRBV5-1	TRBJ2-5	.	.	TGCGCCAGCAGCCCGAACGGGCAAGAGACCCAGTACTTC	CASSPNGQETQYF
TRBV4-1	TRBJ2-5	TRBD1	.	TGCGCCAGCAGCAAAGGGACAGGGAGAGAGACCCAGTACTTC	CASSKGTGRETQYF
TRBV5-5	TRBJ2-2	.	.	TGTGCCAGCAGCTTTGCTAGCAGTACCGGGGAGCTGTTTTTT	CASSFASSTGELFF
TRBV19	TRBJ2-7	TRBD1	few	TGTGCCAGTAGTCTCCGACAGGGGGGCAGCTACGAGCAGTACTTC	CASSLRQGGSYEQYF
TRBV5-1	TRBJ1-6	.	.	TGCGCCAGCAGCTTGGACCCCCACGGAGGGTTCAATTCACCCCTCCACTTT	CASSLDPHGGFNSPLHF
TRBV2	TRBJ1-6	TRBD1	few	TGTGCCAGCAGTGGACAGGGCCCCTATAATTCACCCCTCCACTTT	CASSGQGPYNSPLHF
TRBV6-1	TRBJ1-5	.	.	TGTGCCAGCAGCGGTTACAGGAGTGAAAATCAGCCCCAGCATTTT	CASSGYRSENQPQHF
TRBV2	TRBJ1-4	.	.	TGTGCCAGCAGCCGAAGGCCGATACAGGGCTGGCGCGTTAATGAAAAACTGTTTTTT	CASSRRPIQGWRVNEKLFF
TRBV7-9	TRBJ1-5	.	.	TGTGCCAGCAGTCCCCTTCTCGGAGTCCAGCCCCAGCATTTT	CASSPLLGVQPQHF
TRBV2	TRBJ2-3	.	.	TGTGCCAGCACTGCGGGGACAGATACGCAGTATTTT	CASTAGTDTQYF
TRBV5-5	TRBJ1-5	.	.	TGTGCCAGCAGCTTGAGTCGGGATCAGCCCCAGCATTTT	CASSLSRDQPQHF
TRBV6-1	TRBJ2-3	TRBD2	.	TGTGCCAGCAGTTGGACTAGCGGGGGGGATTCTACGCAGTATTTT	CASSWTSGGDSTQYF
TRBV7-6	TRBJ2-7	.	few	TGTGCCAGCAGCTTGGAGGGCGCGGGCGAGCAGTACTTC	CASSLEGAGEQYF
TRBV14	TRBJ2-7	.	once	TGTGCCAGCAGCCAAGTCCCAGGGGGGTCATACGAGCAGTACTTC	CASSQVPGGSYEQYF
TRBV13	TRBJ1-3	TRBD1	few	TGTGCCAGCAGCTACGGGACAGTTGATGGAAACACCATATATTTT	CASSYGTVDGNTIYF
TRBV2	TRBJ1-6	TRBD1	few	TGTGCCAGCACGGACAGGTTCTATAATTCACCCCTCCACTTT	CASTDRFYNSPLHF
TRBV29-1	TRBJ2-5	TRBD2	.	TGCAGCGTAGTAGCGGGGGGGGAGAGGGAGACCCAGTACTTC	CSVVAGGERETQYF
TRBV23-1	TRBJ2-7	.	.	TGCGCCAGCAGGGGGCCCTTTGAATCCTACGAGCAGTACTTC	CASRGPFESYEQYF
TRBV28	TRBJ2-7	TRBD1	.	TGTGCCAGCAGTTCCGAGGGACAGTTATCCTACGAGCAGTACTTC	CASSSEGQLSYEQYF
TRBV2	TRBJ2-1	TRBD2	.	TGTGCCAGCAGGGACGTCTTGGCGGGAGTGATCAATGAGCAGTTCTTC	CASRDVLAGVINEQFF
TRBV6-1	TRBJ1-1	.	.	TGTGCCAGCAGTGTTGGCCCCCCAGCGTACACTGAAGCTTTCTTT	CASSVGPPAYTEAFF
TRBV6-4	TRBJ2-1	.	.	TGTGCCAGCAGTGTCACCCTAGATTCAGTGCAGTTCTTC	CASSVTLDSVQFF
TRBV7-3	TRBJ2-4	TRBD2	.	TGTGCCAGCAGCTTAAACGCGGGAGAAGGGGACATTCAGTACTTC	CASSLNAGEGDIQYF
TRBV6-1	TRBJ2-7	TRBD1	.	TGTGCCAGCATGATCTCGACAGGGGGACCCTACGAGCAGTACTTC	CASMISTGGPYEQYF
TRBV4-2	TRBJ1-2	TRBD1	.	TGTGCCAGCAGCCAAGTGGGACAGGGGGCGGATGGCTACACCTTC	CASSQVGQGADGYTF
TRBV28	TRBJ1-2	TRBD1	few	TGTGCCAGCGGACGTCCCGGGACAGGGGTCGGTGGCTACACCTTC	CASGRPGTGVGGYTF
TRBV6-4	TRBJ1-3	.	.	TGTGCCAGCAGGGGACAAGACCGGGACATAAGAAACACCATATATTTT	CASRGQDRDIRNTIYF
TRBV6-5	TRBJ1-4	.	.	TGTGCCAGCAGTTATAACAAAGGGGTCAGTAATGAAAAACTGTTTTTT	CASSYNKGVSNEKLFF
TRBV19	TRBJ2-4	.	.	TGTGCCAGTAGTAGAATCGGGGGCAAAAACATTCAGTACTTC	CASSRIGGKNIQYF
TRBV23-1	TRBJ2-7	.	.	TGCGCCAGCAGTTTAAGACAGGCGGATACCTCCTACGAGCAGTACTTC	CASSLRQADTSYEQYF
TRBV2	TRBJ1-6	.	few	TGTGCCAGCAGTGATAGGCAGGCCAATTCACCCCTCCACTTT	CASSDRQANSPLHF
TRBV2	TRBJ1-1	.	.	TGTGCCAGCAGTTACCTGGGGGGAGTGGGAACTGAAGCTTTCTTT	CASSYLGGVGTEAFF
TRBV5-5	TRBJ2-2	.	.	TGTGCCAGCAGCTTGGCCAGGATTAACACCGGGGAGCTGTTTTTT	CASSLARINTGELFF
TRBV28	TRBJ1-4	TRBD1	.	TGTGCCAGCAAATTCAGGGGGCCTAATGAAAAACTGTTTTTT	CASKFRGPNEKLFF
TRBV28	TRBJ1-4	.	.	TGTGCCAGCAGTTTTATCGCCGGGGATGAAAAACTGTTTTTT	CASSFIAGDEKLFF
TRBV28	TRBJ2-4	TRBD1	.	TGTGCCAGCAGGTTACAGGGGCAAAACATTCAGTACTTC	CASRLQGQNIQYF
TRBV5-1	TRBJ1-4	TRBD1	.	TGCGCCAGCAGCTGGGGCGACAGGGGGAAGGGAGAAAAACTGTTTTTT	CASSWGDRGKGEKLFF
TRBV2	TRBJ2-7	.	few	TGTGCCAACCGTCCTAGTTCGACGTACGAGCAGTACTTC	CANRPSSTYEQYF
TRBV2	TRBJ2-3	.	.	TGTGCCAGCAGCGAAAAACAGAATCTAGATACGCAGTATTTT	CASSEKQNLDTQYF
TRBV5-5	TRBJ2-7	.	.	TGTGCCAGCAGCTTGGTTGTCTTCTACGAGCAGTACTTC	CASSLVVFYEQYF
TRBV6-1	TRBJ2-5	.	.	TGTGCCAGCAGTGCGACAGGGAGGGAGACCCAGTACTTC	CASSATGRETQYF
TRBV5-1	TRBJ1-5	TRBD1	.	TGCGCCAGCAGCGCCGGGACAGGGAATCAGCCCCAGCATTTT	CASSAGTGNQPQHF